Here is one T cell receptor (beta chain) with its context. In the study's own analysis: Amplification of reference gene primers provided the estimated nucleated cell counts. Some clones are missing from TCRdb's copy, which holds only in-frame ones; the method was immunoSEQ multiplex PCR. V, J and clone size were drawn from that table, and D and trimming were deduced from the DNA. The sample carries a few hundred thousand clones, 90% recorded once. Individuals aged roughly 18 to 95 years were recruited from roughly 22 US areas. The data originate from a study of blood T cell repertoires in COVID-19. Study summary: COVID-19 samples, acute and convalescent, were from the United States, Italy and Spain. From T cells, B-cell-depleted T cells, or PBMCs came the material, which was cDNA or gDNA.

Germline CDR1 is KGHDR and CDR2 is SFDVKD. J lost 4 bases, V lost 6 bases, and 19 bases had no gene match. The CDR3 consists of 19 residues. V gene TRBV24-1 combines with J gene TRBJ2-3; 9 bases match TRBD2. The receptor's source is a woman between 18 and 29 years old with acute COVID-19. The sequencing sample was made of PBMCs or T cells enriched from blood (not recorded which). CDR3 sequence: CATSRTERIAGEGPDTQYF. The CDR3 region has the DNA TGTGCCACCAGTCGGACGGAACGAATAGCGGGAGAAGGGCCAGATACGCAGTATTTT.